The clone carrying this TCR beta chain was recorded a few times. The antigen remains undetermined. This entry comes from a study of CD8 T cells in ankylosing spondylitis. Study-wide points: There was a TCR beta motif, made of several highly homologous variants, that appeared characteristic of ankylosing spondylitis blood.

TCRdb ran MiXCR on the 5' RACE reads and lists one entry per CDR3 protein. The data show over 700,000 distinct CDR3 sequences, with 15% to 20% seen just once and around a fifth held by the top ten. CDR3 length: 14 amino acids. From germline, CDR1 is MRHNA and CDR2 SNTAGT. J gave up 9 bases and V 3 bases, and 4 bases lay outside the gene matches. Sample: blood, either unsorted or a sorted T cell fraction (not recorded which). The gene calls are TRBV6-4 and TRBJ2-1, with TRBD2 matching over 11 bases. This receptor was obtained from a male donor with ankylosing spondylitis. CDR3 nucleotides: TGTGCCAGCAGTGAACTAGCGGGAGAGTTTGAGCAGTTCTTC. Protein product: CASSELAGEFEQFF.